These 7 T cell receptor beta chains were sequenced from one sample in a study of blood T cell repertoires in COVID-19. Profiled with immunoSEQ multiplex PCR; TCRdb holds only in-frame clones, not every one. The table lists about 140,000 clones, about 87% of them singletons. The sequenced material came from peripheral blood. The receptors were gathered from a man in his fifties or sixties who had recovered from COVID-19.

The J gene is TRBJ2-5, the V gene TRBV6-5; TRBD2 matches at 11 bases. The CDR3 contains 15 residues. Germline V gene data show CDR1 as MNHEY and CDR2 as SVGAGI. V was pared by 6 bases and J by 4 bases, with 7 bases of the junction left unmatched. The CDR3 loop reads CASSNPGLAVETQYF. In DNA, the CDR3 is TGTGCCAGCAGCAACCCGGGACTAGCGGTAGAGACCCAGTACTTC.

This chain joins TRBV19 and TRBJ1-5, with D perhaps TRBD1 (5 bases). The CDR3 runs 14 residues. Germline V gives CDR1 LNHDA, CDR2 SQIVND (reference sequence). The V and J ends lost 1 base and 7 bases respectively, with 11 bases between them. CDR3 DNA: TGTGCCAGTAGTATAGTCCAGGGAGGCCAGCCCCAGCATTTT. Translation gives CASSIVQGGQPQHF.

As to this clone: Other DNA sequences in the same sample also yield this CDR3. This rearrangement joins TRBV13 to TRBJ1-5; no definite D call. Deletions cut 0 bases from V and 1 base from J, with 4 bases between. Per germline, CDR1 PRHDT and CDR2 FYEKMQ (reference sequence). The CDR3 is 14 residues long. The DNA for the CDR3 is TGTGCCAGCAGCTTAGGCGGGAGCAATCAGCCCCAGCATTTT. This sequence encodes CASSLGGSNQPQHF.

This clone was recorded once. The chain employs TRBV30 and TRBJ1-5; TRBD1 agrees at 7 bases. The CDR3 loop spans 18 amino acids. J lost 6 bases, V lost 4 bases, and 21 bases had no gene match. Germline V gene data show CDR1 as GTSNPN and CDR2 as SVGIG (reference sequence). The DNA of the CDR3 is TGTGCCTGGACTTACAGGGACAGCTCCTTACCCCCACGTCAGCCCCAGCATTTT. This encodes CAWTYRDSSLPPRQPQHF.

The chain uses TRBV27 and TRBJ1-1, with unresolved D. The CDR3 contains 13 residues. The germline V gene encodes CDR1 MNHEY and CDR2 SMNVEV (reference sequence). V lost 3 bases and J lost 1, with 6 bases in between. Here the CDR3 DNA reads TGTGCCAGCAGTTTCTCAGGGAACACTGAAGCTTTCTTT. Translation gives CASSFSGNTEAFF.

This rearrangement joins TRBV5-1 to TRBJ1-6; 8 bases agree with TRBD1. This CDR3 comprises 15 residues. After removal of 0 bases from V and 6 bases from J, the junction contained 2 bases not matched to a gene. Germline V gene sequence: CDR1 SGHRS, CDR2 YFSETQ. The CDR3 loop is CASSLGQGINSPLHF. CDR3 DNA: TGCGCCAGCAGCTTGGGACAGGGGATTAATTCACCCCTCCACTTT.

The gene calls are TRBV5-8 and TRBJ2-5, with TRBD1 as a possible D gene (6 bases). Trimming removed 4 bases from V and 13 bases from J, with 14 bases in between. The CDR3 totals 11 residues. The V gene's germline CDR1 is SGHTS and CDR2 YDEGEE. CDR3 amino acids: CASSLTGVGYF. DNA for the CDR3: TGTGCCAGCAGCCTGACAGGCGTGGGGTACTTC.